The 20 T cell receptor beta chains listed next were all sequenced from one sample in a study of blood T cell repertoires in COVID-19. Using immunoSEQ multiplex PCR, the repertoire was profiled, and TCRdb retains in-frame clones only, with some absent. The table lists 350,000 to 550,000 clones, roughly 89% of them singletons. The material sequenced was peripheral blood. The source of these receptors is a woman aged 30 to 39 with acute or convalescent COVID-19.

This sequence joins TRBV6-2 or TRBV6-3 and TRBJ2-7, with D tentatively TRBD2 (7 bases). The germline V gene encodes CDR1 MNHEY and CDR2 SVGEGT. V was trimmed by 2 bases and J by 3 bases, leaving 17 bases between them. The CDR3 runs to 16 residues. The CDR3, as DNA: TGTGCCAGCAGTTACGGCGGCGCGGGGGCCCTCTACGAGCAGTACTTC. This translates into CASSYGGAGALYEQYF.

The chain combines TRBV3-1 (or the pseudogene TRBV3-2) with TRBJ1-2, with TRBD1 matching 7 bases. Germline V gene sequence: CDR1 LGHDT, CDR2 YNNKEL (reference sequence). The length of the CDR3 is 17 residues. V lost 2 bases to trimming and J lost 4 bases; unmatched junction nucleotides: 13. The CDR3 protein is CASSQPNLGGDPYGYTF. The CDR3 nucleotides read TGTGCCAGCAGCCAACCGAACCTAGGGGGCGATCCCTATGGCTACACCTTC.

The DNA for the CDR3 is TGTGCCAGCAGTGGGACAGGACGCGGTTATGGCTACACCTTC. Residues: CASSGTGRGYGYTF. This chain uses TRBV6-2 or TRBV6-3 with TRBJ1-2, with 8 bases lining up with TRBD1. The CDR3 runs to 14 residues. In germline, CDR1 is MNHEY, CDR2 SVGEGT. Germline trimming cut 5 bases from V and 5 bases from J; bases unmatched to any gene: 7.

This clone has just one count. The genes are TRBV9 and TRBJ2-7, with D tentatively TRBD2 (6 bases). Per the germline V gene, CDR1 is SGDLS and CDR2 is YYNGEE. This CDR3 has 21 residues. The germline V and J ends were trimmed by 3 bases and 3 bases, with 34 bases remaining between them. The chain's CDR3 is CASSERLGTAPISLPCYEQYF. In nucleotides, the CDR3 is TGTGCCAGCAGCGAGCGACTGGGGACTGCCCCTATAAGCCTCCCATGCTACGAGCAGTACTTC.

The chain carries TRBV18 and TRBJ1-3; 8 bases agree with TRBD1. This CDR3 region has 16 residues. Germline V lookup: CDR1 KGHSH, CDR2 LQKENI. Trimming took 3 bases from V and 0 from J; bases not matched to a gene: 4. The CDR3 spells CASSPVTGGSGNTIYF. Here the CDR3 DNA reads TGTGCCAGCTCACCCGTAACAGGGGGCTCTGGAAACACCATATATTTT.

The V call is TRBV5-1, the J call TRBJ1-5; D not certain. V lost 3 bases, J lost 2 bases, and 6 bases lay in between. Per germline, CDR1 SGHRS and CDR2 YFSETQ. The CDR3 loop spans 13 amino acids. The CDR3 region is CASSWGGNQPQHF. The CDR3 coding sequence is TGCGCCAGCAGCTGGGGAGGCAATCAGCCCCAGCATTTT.

The CDR3, as DNA: TGTGCCAGCAGGACAGGGGGTGGGTTCGGCGAGCAGTACTTC. Translating it yields CASRTGGGFGEQYF. The chain has TRBV27 and TRBJ2-7, with TRBD1 matching 9 bases. The germline V gene has CDR1 MNHEY and CDR2 SMNVEV (reference sequence). This CDR3 spans 14 amino acids. After removal of 6 bases from V and 6 bases from J, the junction contained 9 bases not matched to a gene.

This chain joins TRBV6-5 and TRBJ1-1; 8 bases align to TRBD1. V trimming: 9 bases; J trimming: 7 bases; junction bases outside the gene matches: 10. This CDR3 comprises 13 residues. Germline CDR1 and CDR2: MNHEY and SVGAGI. This CDR3 is CASSPTGGNEAFF. The DNA for the CDR3 is TGTGCCAGTTCCCCCACAGGGGGAAATGAAGCTTTCTTT.

The chain joins TRBV6-1 to TRBJ1-2; D is unclear. This CDR3 is 14 amino acids long. Germline loops: CDR1 MNHNS, CDR2 SASEGT. Trimming stripped 0 bases from V and 7 bases from J, with 12 bases between. The CDR3 DNA reads as TGTGCCAGCAGTGAAGCGTTGTCAGGAATTGGCTACACCTTC. The encoded protein is CASSEALSGIGYTF.

This rearrangement joins TRBV28 to TRBJ1-2, with 8 bases identical to TRBD1. Germline V CDR1 and CDR2: MDHEN, SYDVKM. V gave up 6 bases and J gave up 4 bases; unmatched junction bases: 13. This CDR3 is built from 16 residues. For the CDR3, the DNA is TGTGCCAGCAGCTCAGGGGGCCAAGACAGGGCCTATGGCTACACCTTC. It codes for CASSSGGQDRAYGYTF.

The V call is TRBV4-2, the J call TRBJ1-1, with a possible D match to TRBD1 (6 bases). Between the trimmed V and J ends, which lost 3 bases and 6 bases, there was a span of 14 bases. The CDR3 is 14 residues long. Germline V gene data show CDR1 as LGHNA and CDR2 as YNFKEQ. CDR3 loop: CASSQKQGGAEAFF. In DNA, the CDR3 is TGTGCCAGCAGCCAGAAACAGGGTGGGGCTGAAGCTTTCTTT.

The CDR3 loop reads CASSLGQGVNGYTF. The DNA of the CDR3 is TGTGCCAGCAGCCTGGGACAGGGAGTGAATGGCTACACCTTC. This chain uses TRBV7-9 with TRBJ1-2; 9 bases line up with TRBD1. Germline lookup yields CDR1 SEHNR and CDR2 FQNEAQ (reference sequence). CDR3 length: 14 amino acids. Trimming at V came to 5 bases and at J to 6 bases, leaving 7 bases not matched to a gene.

This clone was counted a few times. The rearrangement links TRBV11-2 to TRBJ2-2; the D gene is possibly TRBD2 (6 bases). Germline V gives CDR1 SGHAT, CDR2 FQNNGV. The CDR3 consists of 17 residues. Trimming shortened V by 5 bases and J by 0 bases, and 16 bases separated the two germline ends. The CDR3 DNA reads as TGTGCCAGCAGCCCCCGCGGAGGGCCTTCGAACACCGGGGAGCTGTTTTTT. Its translation is CASSPRGGPSNTGELFF. The whole variable domain, remainder taken from reference TRBV11-2 and TRBJ2-2, is EAGVAQSPRYKIIEKRQSVAFWCNPISGHATLYWYQQILGQGPKLLIQFQNNGVVDDSQLPKDRFSAERLKGVDSTLKIQPAKLEDSAVYLCASSPRGGPSNTGELFFGEGSRLTVL.

The chain joins TRBV18 to TRBJ2-2; a possible D gene is TRBD1 (6 bases). The CDR3 consists of 13 residues. V was clipped by 5 bases and J by 6 bases, with 10 bases between them. The germline CDR1 and CDR2 sequences are KGHSH and LQKENI. CDR3 residues: CASSTGSPGELFF. DNA of the CDR3: TGTGCCAGCTCAACAGGGTCGCCCGGGGAGCTGTTTTTT.

V usage is TRBV5-5 and J usage is TRBJ2-7, with 7 bases that match TRBD1. Germline-derived CDR1 and CDR2 are SGHKS and YYEKEE (reference sequence). Trimming cost V 2 bases and J 2 bases; bases outside gene matches: 7. The CDR3 spans 15 residues. Here the CDR3 reads CASSFFPGQTYEQYF. CDR3 in DNA: TGTGCCAGCAGCTTTTTCCCGGGACAGACCTACGAGCAGTACTTC.

The chain employs TRBV18 and TRBJ2-3, with TRBD2 as a possible D gene (5 bases). CDR3 length equals 14 residues. Deletions cut 2 bases from V and 5 bases from J, with 11 bases between. CDR1 KGHSH and CDR2 LQKENI come from the germline V gene. The CDR3 loop reads CASSPGVTRDTQYF. CDR3 bases: TGTGCCAGCTCACCAGGGGTTACTAGAGATACGCAGTATTTT.

The chain couples TRBV5-1 to TRBJ1-4; possible D gene TRBD1, 6 bases. CDR1 SGHRS and CDR2 YFSETQ come from the germline V gene. Trimming stripped 0 bases from V and 3 bases from J, with 9 bases between. The CDR3 runs 15 residues. CDR3 nucleotide sequence: TGCGCCAGCAGCTTGGACAGGGTTCCTAATGAAAAACTGTTTTTT. This codes for CASSLDRVPNEKLFF.

This clone was seen once. V and J are TRBV9 and TRBJ2-1; tentative D call: TRBD2 (7 bases). This CDR3 is built from 16 residues. Germline CDR1 SGDLS, CDR2 YYNGEE. V gave up 5 bases and J gave up 7 bases, with 22 bases separating them. The DNA of the CDR3 is TGTGCCAGCAGTGCAGTTTGGGGGGGCGAGGGGAATGAGCAGTTCTTC. It encodes CASSAVWGGEGNEQFF.

The chain links TRBV9 to TRBJ2-3; 10 nucleotides match TRBD2. V gave up 4 bases and J gave up 1 base; unmatched junction bases: 3. Germline V gene sequence: CDR1 SGDLS, CDR2 YYNGEE. This CDR3 is 15 amino acids long. The CDR3 coding sequence is TGTGCCAGCAGCCCAGGACTAGCGGGCACAGATACGCAGTATTTT. Translating it yields CASSPGLAGTDTQYF.

This chain uses TRBV5-1 with TRBJ2-3; 9 bases fit TRBD2. This CDR3 region has 14 residues. Trimming at V came to 4 bases and at J to 6 bases, leaving 6 bases not matched to a gene. Germline V gene sequence: CDR1 SGHRS, CDR2 YFSETQ. CDR3 sequence (DNA): TGCGCCAGCAGCAGTAGCGGGGGAGGGGATACGCAGTATTTT. This translates into CASSSSGGGDTQYF.